This TCR beta chain was documented in a study of cytomegalovirus exposure and HLA in healthy donors. Across the study: From some 190 million T cells, an earlier analysis saw approximately 110 million unique TCR beta sequences. Notes on the study in general: There were a few CMV-associated chains whose specificity for CMV antigens was confirmed in vitro. Cytomegalovirus status was reportedly diagnosed by the classifier with high sensitivity and specificity. Despite most TCR sequences being rare, some public TCRs occurred in many donors.

Germline V gene data show CDR1 as KGHSH and CDR2 as LQKENI. The CDR3 loop spans 16 amino acids. Unmatched junction bases numbered 5, after V lost 5 bases and J lost 0 bases. PCR primers comprised 60 Vbeta and 13 Jbeta primers. Libraries were prepared by immunoSEQ multiplex PCR; TCRdb keeps only in-frame clonotypes and omits some of them. The repertoire consists of 110,000 to 150,000 clones, with roughly 10% occurring once and the leading ten covering 1.5% to 2%. This clone has only a few counts. Its antigen is not identified. Sequenced input: PBMCs. The sequence derives from a male donor in good health and CMV-seronegative. The rearrangement links TRBV18 to TRBJ1-4, with 8 bases matching TRBD1. CDR3: CASSLGQGATNEKLFF. The CDR3 DNA is TGTGCCAGCTCATTAGGACAGGGTGCAACTAATGAAAAACTGTTTTTT. Combining the CDR3 with reference TRBV18 and TRBJ1-4 gives the whole variable domain NAGVMQNPRHLVRRRGQEARLRCSPMKGHSHVYWYRQLPEEGLKFMVYLQKENIIDESGMPKERFSAEFPKEGPSILRIQQVVRGDSAAYFCASSLGQGATNEKLFFGSGTQLSVL.